The rows below give T cell receptor beta chains drawn from one sample of a study of blood T cell repertoires in COVID-19. Repertoires were generated with immunoSEQ multiplex PCR, while TCRdb's copy carries only in-frame clones and drops some. The repertoire consists of some 330,000 clones, with around 87% occurring once and the leading ten covering 1.5% to 2%. The sample taken for sequencing was PBMCs or T cells enriched from blood (not recorded which). Every receptor here comes from a man aged 40-55 years in a cohort exposed to, infected with or recovered from COVID-19 (not recorded which). Both conserved end residues are trimmed from each CDR3. The D gene is left open where the match is weak. Clone size is stated in some rows and not others, as once, few, many or a class when expanded.

j_gene: TRBJ1-2; v_gene: TRBV10-3; abundance: once; d_gene: .; CDR3aa: AISESSSYGYT
j_gene: TRBJ2-7; v_gene: TRBV5-4; abundance: .; d_gene: TRBD2; CDR3aa: ASSAGTSGGYEQY
j_gene: TRBJ1-2; v_gene: TRBV7-9; abundance: .; d_gene: TRBD1; CDR3aa: ASSSGQGPNYGYT
j_gene: TRBJ2-2; v_gene: TRBV3-1/TRBV3-2; abundance: .; d_gene: TRBD2; CDR3aa: ASSSLAGVDTGELF
j_gene: TRBJ1-3; v_gene: TRBV28; abundance: .; d_gene: .; CDR3aa: ASSRRGTGNTIY
j_gene: TRBJ2-1; v_gene: TRBV30; abundance: .; d_gene: TRBD1; CDR3aa: ACGGTGGSYNEQF
j_gene: TRBJ2-7; v_gene: TRBV19; abundance: .; d_gene: .; CDR3aa: ASSPGYGVVYEQY
j_gene: TRBJ2-3; v_gene: TRBV15; abundance: .; d_gene: .; CDR3aa: ATSREWGPSASTDTQY
j_gene: TRBJ2-3; v_gene: TRBV5-4; abundance: .; d_gene: .; CDR3aa: ASSLQITDTQY
j_gene: TRBJ1-4; v_gene: TRBV12-5; abundance: .; d_gene: .; CDR3aa: ASRAGNSEKLF
j_gene: TRBJ1-1; v_gene: TRBV5-1; abundance: .; d_gene: TRBD1; CDR3aa: ASSTYRGGTEAF
j_gene: TRBJ1-5; v_gene: TRBV6-5; abundance: .; d_gene: TRBD1; CDR3aa: ASSSGQDNQPQH
j_gene: TRBJ1-4; v_gene: TRBV20-1; abundance: .; d_gene: .; CDR3aa: SASRTANEKLF
j_gene: TRBJ2-5; v_gene: TRBV7-3; abundance: .; d_gene: .; CDR3aa: ASSLTSGETQY
j_gene: TRBJ1-1; v_gene: TRBV7-2; abundance: .; d_gene: TRBD1; CDR3aa: ASSQGQSNTEAF
j_gene: TRBJ2-1; v_gene: TRBV29-1; abundance: .; d_gene: TRBD2; CDR3aa: SVVAPRTSGSLSEQF
j_gene: TRBJ2-1; v_gene: TRBV6-5; abundance: .; d_gene: TRBD2; CDR3aa: ASSNLLAGEGKTF
j_gene: TRBJ1-1; v_gene: TRBV6-5; abundance: .; d_gene: .; CDR3aa: ASSYPLTSGGTEAF
j_gene: TRBJ2-1; v_gene: TRBV7-2; abundance: .; d_gene: TRBD2; CDR3aa: ASSFPLAGNILNEQF
j_gene: TRBJ2-7; v_gene: TRBV6-2/TRBV6-3; abundance: .; d_gene: .; CDR3aa: ASSYEGSSPYEQY
j_gene: TRBJ2-5; v_gene: TRBV3-1/TRBV3-2; abundance: .; d_gene: .; CDR3aa: ASSQGVYQETQY
j_gene: TRBJ2-1; v_gene: TRBV6-1; abundance: .; d_gene: TRBD1; CDR3aa: ASSVLDRGNGNEQF
j_gene: TRBJ2-7; v_gene: TRBV6-5; abundance: .; d_gene: TRBD1; CDR3aa: ASSYSGQGASYEQY
j_gene: TRBJ1-2; v_gene: TRBV6-5; abundance: few; d_gene: .; CDR3aa: ASKTGRTDGYT
j_gene: TRBJ2-1; v_gene: TRBV4-1; abundance: .; d_gene: TRBD2; CDR3aa: ASSPKPKSLAGDNEQF
j_gene: TRBJ2-1; v_gene: TRBV7-6; abundance: .; d_gene: .; CDR3aa: ASSLARAPFYNEQF
j_gene: TRBJ2-1; v_gene: TRBV19; abundance: .; d_gene: .; CDR3aa: ASSATSLGEQF
j_gene: TRBJ1-2; v_gene: TRBV2; abundance: .; d_gene: TRBD1; CDR3aa: ASYEEQGASYGYT
j_gene: TRBJ2-1; v_gene: TRBV21-1; abundance: .; d_gene: .; CDR3aa: ASSKALNDRAVVNNEQF
j_gene: TRBJ2-3; v_gene: TRBV14; abundance: .; d_gene: TRBD2; CDR3aa: ASSPIGRGTDTQY